This T cell receptor (beta chain) was observed in a study of post-analysis software for immune sequencing data. J was trimmed by 3 bases and V by 5 bases; bases with no gene match: 10. The V gene's germline CDR1 is SEHNR and CDR2 FQNEAQ (reference sequence). The CDR3 consists of 15 residues. Unique molecular identifiers were built into the TCR beta cDNA libraries. Once roughly 1 to 11 million T cells were used, hundreds of thousands of cDNA molecules resulted. TCRdb called the PCR reads again in MiXCR, with one record for every CDR3 protein. The data contain fewer than 850,000 distinct CDR3 sequences, 25% to 30% of them singletons. In the case of this clonotype: The antigen remains undetermined.

Study-level results: Under the F measure, samples that were prepared in one batch clustered strongly together. The study found TRBV5-6, TRBV5-1 and TRBV20-1 among five TRBV segments more frequent in patients than controls.

Sequenced sample: blood. This TCR came from a girl under 18 with multiple sclerosis. This chain links TRBV7-9 with TRBJ2-7, with TRBD2 identical over 7 bases. CDR3 sequence reads: CASSTRSAGDYEQYF. DNA of the CDR3: TGTGCCAGCAGCACCAGGTCGGCGGGGGACTACGAGCAGTACTTC.